This T cell receptor beta chain is from a study of PD-1 blockade in classical Hodgkin lymphoma. Study-wide results and caveats: Before treatment, TCR diversity in newly diagnosed patients was reportedly lower than in healthy donors. There was a significant rise in CD4+ TCR diversity by C4D1, with no such rise for CD8+. The baseline diversity of complete responders showed similarity to that of newly diagnosed patients.

Here immunoSEQ multiplex PCR was the method, and the copy in TCRdb shows in-frame clones only, minus some. The sample carries under 40,000 clones, less than 85% recorded once. As concerns this clone: Its antigen is as yet unknown.

Each patient experienced a relapse that followed autologous stem cell transplantation, and brentuximab vedotin exposure varied. When best responses were assessed, they were complete response, partial response or progressive disease. This TCR was sampled from a human donor with classical Hodgkin lymphoma. The sample consisted of peripheral blood mononuclear cells (PBMCs), taken before the second cycle of nivolumab.

The CDR3 region has the DNA TGCGCCAGCAGCCGTCTATCCGCGAACACCGGGGAGCTGTTTTTT. Its translation is CASSRLSANTGELFF. V and J are TRBV4-3 and TRBJ2-2; D gene uncertain. CDR3 length equals 15 residues. Trimming cost V 4 bases and J 0 bases, with 9 bases left between them. Germline CDR1 is LGHNA and CDR2 is YSLEER.